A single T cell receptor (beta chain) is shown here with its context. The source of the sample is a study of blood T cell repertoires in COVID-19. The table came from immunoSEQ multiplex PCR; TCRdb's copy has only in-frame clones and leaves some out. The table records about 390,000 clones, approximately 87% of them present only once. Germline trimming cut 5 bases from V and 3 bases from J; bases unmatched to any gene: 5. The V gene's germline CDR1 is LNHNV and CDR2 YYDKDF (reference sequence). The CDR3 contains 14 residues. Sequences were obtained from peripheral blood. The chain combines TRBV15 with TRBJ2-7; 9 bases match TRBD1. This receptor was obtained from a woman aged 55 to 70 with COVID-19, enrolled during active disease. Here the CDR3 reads CATSRQGGGYEQYF. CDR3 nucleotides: TGTGCCACCAGCCGACAGGGGGGAGGCTACGAGCAGTACTTC. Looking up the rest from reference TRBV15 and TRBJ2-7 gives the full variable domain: DAMVIQNPRYQVTQFGKPVTLSCSQTLNHNVMYWYQQKSSQAPKLLFHYYDKDFNNEADTPDNFQSRRPNTSFCFLDIRSPGLGDTAMYLCATSRQGGGYEQYFGPGTRLTVT.